This TCR beta chain originates from a study of T cell changes during pregnancy in multiple sclerosis. Measured with immunoSEQ multiplex PCR; TCRdb has only the in-frame clones, and not every one. Among over 50,000 clones, roughly 89% were seen once, and the ten largest hold approximately 1.5%. The CDR3 is 14 amino acids. The J segment lost 10 bases and the V segment lost 3 bases, leaving 5 bases of the junction unmatched. Looked up from germline, CDR1 is SGHRS and CDR2 is YFSETQ. The V call is TRBV5-1, the J call TRBJ2-4, with 12 nucleotides matching TRBD2. This receptor was obtained from a female donor in good health, enrolled as a control in a pregnancy study. Sequencing was performed on peripheral blood, taken in the third trimester of pregnancy. The CDR3 spells CASSSTSGGLIQYF. The DNA for the CDR3 is TGCGCCAGCAGCTCGACTAGCGGGGGACTAATTCAGTACTTC.